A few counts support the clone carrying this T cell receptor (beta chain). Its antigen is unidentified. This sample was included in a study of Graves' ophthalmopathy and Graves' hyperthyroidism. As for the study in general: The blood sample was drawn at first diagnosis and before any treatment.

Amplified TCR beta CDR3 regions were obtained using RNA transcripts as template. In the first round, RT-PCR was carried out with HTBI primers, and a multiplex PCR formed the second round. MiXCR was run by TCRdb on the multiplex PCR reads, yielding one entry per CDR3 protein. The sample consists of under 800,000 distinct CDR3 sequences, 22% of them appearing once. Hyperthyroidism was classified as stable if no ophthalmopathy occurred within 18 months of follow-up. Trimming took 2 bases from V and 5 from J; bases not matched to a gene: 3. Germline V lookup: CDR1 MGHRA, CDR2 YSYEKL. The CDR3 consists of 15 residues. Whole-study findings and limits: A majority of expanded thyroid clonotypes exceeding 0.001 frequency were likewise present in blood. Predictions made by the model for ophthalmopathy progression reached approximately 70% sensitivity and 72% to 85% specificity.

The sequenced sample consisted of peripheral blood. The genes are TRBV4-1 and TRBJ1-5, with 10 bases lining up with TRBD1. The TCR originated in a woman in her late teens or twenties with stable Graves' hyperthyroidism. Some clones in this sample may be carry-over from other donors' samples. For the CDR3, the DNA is TGCGCCAGCAGCCAATATGACAGGGGGCATCAGCCCCAGCATTTT. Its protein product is CASSQYDRGHQPQHF.